Following are 16 T cell receptor beta chains from one sample sequenced in a study of shared clonotypes between healthy human individuals. Sequenced by immunoSEQ multiplex PCR; TCRdb stores in-frame clones only, minus some. Of 550,000 to 600,000 clones in the sample, just over 75% were seen once. Sequences were obtained from PBMCs. Receptor source: a woman aged 40 to 55 in good health. Some clones in this sample may be carry-over from other donors' samples.

The chain uses TRBV13 and TRBJ2-7, with D tentatively TRBD2 (5 bases). This CDR3 spans 14 amino acids. V was pared by 1 base and J by 0 bases, with 7 bases between. CDR1 and CDR2 (germline): PRHDT, FYEKMQ (reference sequence). CDR3 sequence reads: CASSLAEASYEQYF. The CDR3 nucleotides are TGTGCCAGCAGCTTAGCGGAGGCCTCCTACGAGCAGTACTTC. The full variable domain, rest sourced from reference TRBV13 and TRBJ2-7, is AAGVIQSPRHLIKEKRETATLKCYPIPRHDTVYWYQQGPGQDPQFLISFYEKMQSDKGSIPDRFSAQQFSDYHSELNMSSLELGDSALYFCASSLAEASYEQYFGPGTRLTVT.

Of note for this clone: With only one base between it and a far larger clone, this is likely a read error. Other DNA sequences from this sample encode an identical CDR3 as well. The rearrangement links TRBV5-1 to TRBJ2-7; D may correspond to TRBD1 or TRBD2 (5 bases each). V was clipped by 1 base and J by 10 bases, with 15 bases between them. CDR1 SGHRS and CDR2 YFSETQ come from the germline V gene. The CDR3 is 13 residues long. The CDR3 DNA is TGCGCCAGCAGCTTGAGGCAGGGTAGCGAACAGTACTTC. It yields the protein CASSLRQGSEQYF.

Note on this clone: Distinct nucleotide sequences in the sample also encode this CDR3. The chain employs TRBV27 and TRBJ1-4, with D unresolved. Trimming took off 7 bases at V and 8 bases at J, with 26 bases between the two ends. Germline V gene data show CDR1 as MNHEY and CDR2 as SMNVEV (reference sequence). This CDR3 is 17 amino acids long. This CDR3 is CASTRTHSVLGREKLFF. The CDR3 nucleotides read TGTGCCAGCACCCGGACTCACTCGGTCCTCGGCCGGGAAAAACTGTTTTTT.

The V and J genes are TRBV13 and TRBJ1-3; D is unclear. Trimming stripped 4 bases from V and 1 base from J, with 8 bases between. Germline V gene sequence: CDR1 PRHDT, CDR2 FYEKMQ (reference sequence). CDR3 length equals 14 residues. The CDR3 coding sequence is TGTGCCAGCAGCTCCCAGAGTTCTGGAAACACCATATATTTT. The encoded protein is CASSSQSSGNTIYF.

The gene calls are TRBV27 and TRBJ2-1, with 14 bases identical to TRBD2. The CDR3 runs to 16 residues. The germline gives CDR1 MNHEY, CDR2 SMNVEV (reference sequence). The J segment lost 8 bases and the V segment lost 3 bases, leaving 6 bases of the junction unmatched. The CDR3 region has the DNA TGTGCCAGCAGTTTCCGGGGACTAGCGGGGGCCCATGAGCAGTTCTTC. This gives the protein CASSFRGLAGAHEQFF.

The V call is TRBV6-1, the J call TRBJ1-5, with D perhaps matching TRBD1 (5 bases). Trimming removed 6 bases at V and 2 bases at J, with 11 bases between. The germline gives CDR1 MNHNS, CDR2 SASEGT. The CDR3 is 14 amino acids. CDR3 residues: CASSGAGGNQPQHF. DNA for the CDR3: TGTGCCAGCAGCGGGGCCGGGGGCAATCAGCCCCAGCATTTT.

This sequence joins TRBV6-6 and TRBJ1-2; 9 bases agree with TRBD1. J lost 8 bases, V lost 10 bases, and 20 bases had no gene match. This CDR3 has 16 amino acids. CDR1 is MNHNY, CDR2 SVGAGI, per germline (reference sequence). CDR3 in amino acids: CAIPHSVPGQGTGYTF. CDR3 nucleotide sequence: TGTGCCATCCCTCACTCGGTACCGGGACAGGGTACCGGCTACACCTTC.

As DNA, the CDR3 is TGTGCCAGCATTAAGGTGTTTGGGACTGAAGCTTTCTTT. Translated, it gives CASIKVFGTEAFF. The chain uses TRBV6-5 and TRBJ1-1, with unresolved D. The germline CDR1 and CDR2 sequences are MNHEY and SVGAGI. With 7 bases removed from V and 5 bases from J, the gap between germline ends came to 14 bases. This CDR3 is 13 amino acids long.

The DNA for the CDR3 is TGTGCCAGCAGTCGACAGAAACTCAACATAGATACGCAGTATTTT. It translates to CASSRQKLNIDTQYF. V is TRBV6-5 and J is TRBJ2-3, with D perhaps matching TRBD1 (5 bases). Germline lookup yields CDR1 MNHEY and CDR2 SVGAGI. The V gene lost 5 bases and the J gene lost 5 bases, with 17 bases spanning the gap. The CDR3 consists of 15 residues.

This clone appeared once. The chain employs TRBV5-1 and TRBJ2-7; tentative D call: TRBD2 (5 bases). The CDR3 runs to 14 residues. The germline gives CDR1 SGHRS, CDR2 YFSETQ. The germline V and J ends were trimmed by 1 base and 6 bases, with 14 bases remaining between them. CDR3 amino acids: CASSLYSARVEQYF. The CDR3 nucleotides are TGCGCCAGCAGCTTGTACTCCGCGAGGGTCGAGCAGTACTTC.

This clone came up a few times. The chain is built from TRBV30 and TRBJ2-1, with 10 bases identical to TRBD1. With V trimmed by 0 bases and J by 3 bases, 23 bases remained unmatched. The CDR3 extends over 22 amino acids. The germline CDR1 and CDR2 sequences are GTSNPN and SVGIG (reference sequence). The CDR3 region is CAWSVRGRGQGKWYDVYNEQFF. The CDR3 DNA sequence: TGTGCCTGGAGTGTACGGGGTCGGGGACAGGGGAAATGGTACGATGTCTACAATGAGCAGTTCTTC.

This clone was counted once. The chain has TRBV7-8 and TRBJ2-5; the D is unclear. Deletions cut 3 bases from V and 5 bases from J, with 10 bases between. This CDR3 is 13 amino acids long. CDR1 and CDR2 from the germline V gene are SGHVS and FQNEAQ. CDR3 in amino acids: CASSFAPSETQYF. CDR3 sequence (DNA): TGTGCCAGCAGCTTTGCGCCGAGTGAGACCCAGTACTTC.

The chain combines TRBV9 with TRBJ2-3, with D unresolved. Germline lookup yields CDR1 SGDLS and CDR2 YYNGEE. This CDR3 is 16 amino acids long. Trimming shortened V by 0 bases and J by 1 base, and 12 bases separated the two germline ends. The CDR3 loop reads CASSVGIGIGTDTQYF. In nucleotides, the CDR3 is TGTGCCAGCAGCGTAGGCATCGGAATAGGCACAGATACGCAGTATTTT.

The chain recombines TRBV6-1 with TRBJ1-1; D is uncertain. Trimming removed 0 bases at V and 8 bases at J, with 13 bases between. The CDR3 sequence is 14 residues long. The germline V gene encodes CDR1 MNHNS and CDR2 SASEGT. The CDR3, as DNA: TGTGCCAGCAGTGAAGCCCGGTTGGTCGGGGAAGCTTTCTTT. Translation gives CASSEARLVGEAFF.

The chain carries TRBV7-3 and TRBJ2-2; 9 bases align to TRBD2. The CDR3 is 15 residues long. CDR1 is SGHTA, CDR2 FQGTGA, per germline. J gave up 7 bases and V 3 bases, and 6 bases lay outside the gene matches. This CDR3 reads CASSFSGGRGGELFF. CDR3 nucleotide sequence: TGTGCCAGCAGCTTTAGCGGGGGAAGAGGCGGGGAGCTGTTTTTT.

About this clone: Other DNA sequences in the same sample also yield this CDR3. The rearrangement uses TRBV30 and TRBJ2-7; 8 nucleotides match TRBD1. CDR3 length equals 14 residues. V lost 2 bases to trimming and J lost 3 bases; unmatched junction nucleotides: 6. Germline V gives CDR1 GTSNPN, CDR2 SVGIG (reference sequence). CDR3 amino acids: CAWSMRGQGYEQYF. The CDR3 DNA follows: TGTGCCTGGAGTATGCGTGGACAGGGCTACGAGCAGTACTTC.